Shown below are 28 T cell receptor beta chains from a single sample sequenced in a study of blood T cells in healthy people across ages. Then a second PCR, running roughly 7 to 11 cycles, was carried out with a sample-barcoded 5' primer and a J-beta primer mix. Via MiXCR, TCRdb re-called the 5' RACE reads, giving one row per CDR3 protein. The data show 600,000 to 850,000 distinct CDR3 sequences, roughly 25% seen once. These same data were also listed under a study on T cells of mothers and their children.

Sequencing used blood. The receptors come from a boy between 5 and 17 years old in good health.

The V and J genes are TRBV20-1 and TRBJ2-3; D uncertain. Germline V gene sequence: CDR1 DFQATT, CDR2 SNEGSKA (reference sequence). The V and J ends lost 3 bases and 0 bases respectively, with 7 bases between them. This CDR3 has 13 residues. Here the CDR3 reads CSARRDSTDTQYF. As DNA, the CDR3 is TGCAGTGCTAGGAGAGATAGCACAGATACGCAGTATTTT.

This clonotype was detected only a few times. CDR3 in DNA: TGCGCCAGCAGCTTGCGGACGGGGACAATGAACACTGAAGCTTTCTTT. It is translated as CASSLRTGTMNTEAFF. The rearrangement joins TRBV5-1 to TRBJ1-1; tentatively, D is TRBD1 (6 bases). V was clipped by 1 base and J by 0 bases, with 13 bases between them. The CDR3 runs to 16 residues. CDR1 and CDR2 from the germline V gene are SGHRS and YFSETQ.

This clonotype was counted many times. The chain is built from TRBV20-1 and TRBJ2-5; TRBD2 agrees at 8 bases. From germline, CDR1 is DFQATT and CDR2 SNEGSKA (reference sequence). The CDR3 covers 16 residues. Trimming took 6 bases from V and 1 from J; bases not matched to a gene: 13. The CDR3 loop reads CSAPRGNGGAQETQYF. CDR3 nucleotide sequence: TGCAGTGCCCCCAGAGGCAACGGGGGGGCCCAAGAGACCCAGTACTTC.

This clonotype was observed at least ten times. The chain combines TRBV11-2 with TRBJ2-7, with D unresolved. Germline CDR1 is SGHAT and CDR2 is FQNNGV. The CDR3 contains 11 residues. The V gene lost 6 bases and the J gene lost 3 bases, with 6 bases spanning the gap. The CDR3: CASSSYYEQYF. The CDR3 DNA follows: TGTGCCAGCAGTTCTTACTACGAGCAGTACTTC.

This clonotype was recorded at least ten times. One junction end disagrees with the germline gene, perhaps due to a read error. The CDR3 here is CASSEGGEQYF. As DNA, the CDR3 is TGTGCCAGCAGCGAAGGGGGCGAGCAGTACTTC. This chain joins TRBV10-2 and TRBJ2-7; perhaps TRBD1 as D (6 bases). This CDR3 is built from 11 residues. Germline CDR1 is WSHSY and CDR2 is SAAADI.

In this sample, this clonotype turned up a few times. The rearrangement joins TRBV7-2 to TRBJ2-7, with 7 bases matching TRBD1. Germline V lookup: CDR1 SGHTA, CDR2 FQGNSA. CDR3 size: 15 residues. Trimming cost V 3 bases and J 6 bases; bases outside gene matches: 11. CDR3 nucleotides: TGTGCCAGCAGCTTGGACCTTCTGGGGACAGTCGAGCAGTACTTC. It is translated as CASSLDLLGTVEQYF.

The chain couples TRBV15 to TRBJ1-4; D might be TRBD1 (6 bases). The V end lost 1 base, the J end lost 7 bases, and 13 bases lay between the germline ends. This CDR3 is built from 15 residues. Germline loops: CDR1 LNHNV, CDR2 YYDKDF (reference sequence). The CDR3 sequence is CATSRVQGWGEKLFF. In nucleotides, the CDR3 is TGTGCCACCAGCAGAGTACAGGGTTGGGGTGAAAAACTGTTTTTT.

This clonotype came up many times. The V and J genes are TRBV9 and TRBJ2-7; the D gene is possibly TRBD2 (5 bases). This CDR3 region has 15 residues. CDR1 SGDLS and CDR2 YYNGEE come from the germline V gene. Trimming removed 3 bases from V and 5 bases from J, with 18 bases in between. The CDR3 bases are TGTGCCAGCAGCGCCGCCGCCGGGATAGTTGACGAGCAGTACTTC. It specifies CASSAAAGIVDEQYF.

This clonotype was seen only a few times. The chain links TRBV6-5 to TRBJ2-5; D unclear. The germline V and J ends were trimmed by 7 bases and 4 bases, with 7 bases remaining between them. The CDR3 is made up of 11 amino acids. Germline-derived CDR1 and CDR2 are MNHEY and SVGAGI. CDR3 sequence: CASTVVETQYF. DNA for the CDR3: TGTGCCAGCACCGTTGTAGAGACCCAGTACTTC.

This clonotype was seen only a few times. The CDR3 DNA follows: TGTGCCAGCAGCCCCCTGGACCCCGCTGCGGAGACCCAGTACTTC. Its protein product is CASSPLDPAAETQYF. The chain uses TRBV3-1 and TRBJ2-5; D is uncertain. The CDR3 contains 15 residues. The V end lost 4 bases, the J end lost 5 bases, and 17 bases lay between the germline ends. CDR1 LGHDT and CDR2 YNNKEL come from the germline V gene (reference sequence).

The chain carries TRBV13 and TRBJ2-3; D gene ambiguous. The germline gives CDR1 PRHDT, CDR2 FYEKMQ (reference sequence). The CDR3 loop spans 14 amino acids. Trimming removed 4 bases from V and 2 bases from J, with 10 bases in between. The CDR3 is CASSSYGFTDTQYF. The CDR3 DNA is TGTGCCAGCAGCTCTTATGGGTTCACAGATACGCAGTATTTT.

The rearrangement uses TRBV4-1 and TRBJ2-5, with D perhaps TRBD2 (6 bases). Matching the DNA end better, TRBJ2-7 makes the J call doubtful. The germline gives CDR1 MGHRA, CDR2 YSYEKL. This CDR3 is built from 15 residues. The CDR3, as DNA: TGCGCCAGCAGCCAACAGGGAGGCGCGACCTACGAGCAGTACTTC. Translating gives CASSQQGGATYEQYF.

J is TRBJ1-2 and V is TRBV5-6; D is uncertain. This CDR3 has 14 amino acids. Germline V lookup: CDR1 SGHDT, CDR2 YYEEEE. V lost 4 bases and J 2 bases, leaving 12 bases between the germline ends. Here the CDR3 DNA reads TGTGCCAGCAGCCTGGAGCCGGGGAACTATGGCTACACCTTC. Its protein is CASSLEPGNYGYTF.

This chain uses TRBV6-5 with TRBJ1-2, with a weak D call TRBD1 (5 bases). This CDR3 spans 14 amino acids. Germline CDR1 MNHEY, CDR2 SVGAGI. V lost 7 bases, J lost 4 bases, and 16 bases lay in between. DNA of the CDR3: TGTGCCAGCACCTTAGGGGCCCCTTTCTATGGCTACACCTTC. This translates into CASTLGAPFYGYTF.

There are a few counts of this clonotype. This chain connects TRBV7-9 to TRBJ2-5; 10 nucleotides line up with TRBD2. Per the germline V gene, CDR1 is SEHNR and CDR2 is FQNEAQ (reference sequence). The junction had 9 bases not matched to a gene; V was cut back by 5 bases and J by 3 bases. The CDR3 is 16 residues long. CDR3: CASSLWTSGDEETQYF. The DNA of the CDR3 is TGTGCCAGCAGCCTCTGGACTAGCGGCGACGAAGAGACCCAGTACTTC.

The chain uses TRBV28 and TRBJ2-7; the D gene is possibly TRBD1 (5 bases). Germline V gives CDR1 MDHEN, CDR2 SYDVKM. The CDR3 contains 14 residues. Trimming cost V 7 bases and J 2 bases, with 15 bases left between them. The CDR3, as DNA: TGTGCCAGCAACAACATAGACAGTCCCTACGAGCAGTACTTC. Protein product: CASNNIDSPYEQYF.

This clonotype was counted only a few times. The chain has TRBV9 and TRBJ2-4; D call uncertain. The CDR3 spans 13 residues. CDR1 and CDR2 (germline): SGDLS, YYNGEE. Trimming removed 0 bases from V and 5 bases from J, with 6 bases in between. The CDR3 DNA is TGTGCCAGCAGCGTAGCCCCAGAAAACATTCAGTACTTC. Translating it yields CASSVAPENIQYF.

This chain joins TRBV14 and TRBJ2-7, with TRBD1 identical over 9 bases. Germline CDR1 reads SGHDN; CDR2 reads FVKESK. The CDR3 loop spans 17 amino acids. J was trimmed by 4 bases and V by 2 bases; bases with no gene match: 12. CDR3 in DNA: TGTGCCAGCAGCCAATACCTGAGGGGACAGGGCTATTACGAGCAGTACTTC. Translation: CASSQYLRGQGYYEQYF.

CDR3 in DNA: TGTGCCAGCAGTCCGATGTTCGACGGTTCCTACGAGCAGTACTTC. Protein sequence: CASSPMFDGSYEQYF. This chain uses TRBV3-1 with TRBJ2-7; D is ambiguous. Germline CDR1 and CDR2: LGHDT and YNNKEL (reference sequence). Trimming took off 6 bases at V and 1 base at J, with 16 bases between the two ends. This CDR3 has 15 amino acids.

This rearrangement joins TRBV5-4 to TRBJ2-2; 9 bases line up with TRBD1. This CDR3 has 18 amino acids. CDR1 and CDR2 (germline): SGHNT, YYREEE (reference sequence). V was pared by 0 bases and J by 4 bases, with 10 bases of the junction left unmatched. The CDR3 region has the DNA TGTGCCAGCAGCTTGGCCAGACTTTCGGACAGGGGCACCGGGGAGCTGTTTTTT. Its protein is CASSLARLSDRGTGELFF.

The rearrangement links TRBV5-1 to TRBJ2-7; 9 bases are shared with TRBD1. The CDR3 is 15 amino acids. The V gene's germline CDR1 is SGHRS and CDR2 YFSETQ. V shed 4 bases, J shed 2 bases, and the junction held 7 bases outside the gene matches. CDR3 DNA sequence: TGCGCCAGCAGCGACGGGACAGGGAGAGCCTACGAGCAGTACTTC. Protein product: CASSDGTGRAYEQYF.

The chain uses TRBV4-3 and TRBJ2-1, with D unclear. The CDR3 totals 17 residues. With 0 bases removed from V and 0 bases from J, the gap between germline ends came to 12 bases. The germline gives CDR1 LGHNA, CDR2 YSLEER. The CDR3 sequence is CASSQDGSPSSYNEQFF. Written as DNA, the CDR3 is TGCGCCAGCAGCCAAGATGGGTCTCCGAGCTCCTACAATGAGCAGTTCTTC.

In regard to this clonotype: One end of the junction varies from germline; a read error may be responsible. J is TRBJ2-1 and V is TRBV5-1; TRBD1 agrees at 10 bases. The germline V gene has CDR1 SGHRS and CDR2 YFSETQ. CDR3 length: 16 amino acids. The CDR3 sequence is CASSLVGTGVYNEQSF. In DNA, the CDR3 is TGCGCCAGCAGCTTGGTGGGGACAGGGGTTTACAATGAGCAGTCCTTC.

This clonotype was counted only a few times. The V gene is TRBV10-3, the J gene TRBJ1-1, with 7 bases lining up with TRBD1. J gave up 4 bases and V 8 bases, and 4 bases lay outside the gene matches. The CDR3 length is 12 residues. Germline V gene data show CDR1 as ENHRY and CDR2 as SYGVKD. The CDR3: CAIGQATTEAFF. The CDR3 DNA reads as TGTGCCATCGGACAGGCGACCACTGAAGCTTTCTTT.

Here the CDR3 DNA reads TGTGCCAGCAGTTTTCAGGATCGCCATACGCAGTATTTT. Amino acid sequence: CASSFQDRHTQYF. The chain is built from TRBV12-3 or TRBV12-4 and TRBJ2-3; D remains unclear. The V end lost 3 bases, the J end lost 7 bases, and 11 bases lay between the germline ends. The CDR3 sequence is 13 residues long.

This clonotype was observed a handful of times. The chain recombines TRBV2 with TRBJ1-2; D remains unclear. CDR1 SNHLY and CDR2 FYNNEI come from the germline V gene. The ends were cut back, 3 bases at V and 7 bases at J, with 9 bases in the middle. There are 12 residues in the CDR3. The CDR3 protein is CASSETSPGYTF. Written as DNA, the CDR3 is TGTGCCAGCAGTGAGACATCCCCTGGCTACACCTTC.

This clonotype turned up a few times. The chain carries TRBV20-1 and TRBJ2-1; 8 bases are a match to TRBD1. The closer fit of TRBJ2-5 to the DNA end suggests the J call may be wrong. The CDR3 consists of 14 residues. Germline assignment: CDR1 DFQATT and CDR2 SNEGSKA (reference sequence). As DNA, the CDR3 is TGCAGTGCTATACTGACAGGGGTAATAGAGACCCAGTACTTC. The encoded protein is CSAILTGVIETQYF.

This chain joins TRBV6-5 and TRBJ2-5; 7 positions agree with TRBD2. Germline CDR1 reads MNHEY; CDR2 reads SVGAGI. The J segment lost 5 bases and the V segment lost 7 bases, leaving 7 bases of the junction unmatched. CDR3 length equals 13 residues. CDR3 protein: CASTETSRETQYF. CDR3 DNA sequence: TGTGCCAGCACCGAGACTAGCCGGGAGACCCAGTACTTC.